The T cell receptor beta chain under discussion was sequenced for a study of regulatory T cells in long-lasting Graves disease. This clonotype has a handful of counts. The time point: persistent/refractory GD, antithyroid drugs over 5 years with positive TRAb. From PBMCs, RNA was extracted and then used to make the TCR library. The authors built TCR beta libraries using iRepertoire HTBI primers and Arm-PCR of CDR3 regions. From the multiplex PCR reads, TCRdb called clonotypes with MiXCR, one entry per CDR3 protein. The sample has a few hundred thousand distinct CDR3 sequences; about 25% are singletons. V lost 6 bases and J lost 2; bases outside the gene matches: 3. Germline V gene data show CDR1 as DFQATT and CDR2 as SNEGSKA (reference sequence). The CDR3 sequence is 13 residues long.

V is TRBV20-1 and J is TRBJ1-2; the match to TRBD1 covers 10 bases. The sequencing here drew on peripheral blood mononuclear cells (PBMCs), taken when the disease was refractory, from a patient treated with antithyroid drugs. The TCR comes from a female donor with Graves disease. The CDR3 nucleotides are TGCAGTGCCCCGGGACAGGGGAACTATGGCTACACCTTC. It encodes CSAPGQGNYGYTF.